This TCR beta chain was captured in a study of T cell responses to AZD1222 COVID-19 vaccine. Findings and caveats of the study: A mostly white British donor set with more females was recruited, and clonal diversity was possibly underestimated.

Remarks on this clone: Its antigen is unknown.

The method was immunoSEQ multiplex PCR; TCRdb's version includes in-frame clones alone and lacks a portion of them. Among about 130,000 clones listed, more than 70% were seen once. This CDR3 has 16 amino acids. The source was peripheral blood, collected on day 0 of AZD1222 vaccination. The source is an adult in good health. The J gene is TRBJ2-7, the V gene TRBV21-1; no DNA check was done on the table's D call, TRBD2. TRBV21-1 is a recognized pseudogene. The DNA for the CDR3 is TGTGCCAGCAGCAAAGCGGGGGGTGGGGACGACTACGAGCAGTACTTC. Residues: CASSKAGGGDDYEQYF.